This entry lists 25 T cell receptor beta chains sequenced from one sample in a study of T cells after yellow fever vaccination. TCRdb reprocessed the 5' RACE reads via MiXCR and lists one record per CDR3 protein. Of 200,000 to 300,000 distinct CDR3 sequences listed, about 7% are singletons. The specimen comprised CD4+ T cells sorted from PBMCs, sampled on the day of the yellow fever booster vaccination. The receptors come from a man between 25 and 39 years old who received the YFV17D yellow fever vaccine.

The chain is built from TRBV4-3 and TRBJ1-2, with D possibly matching TRBD1 (6 bases). V lost 0 bases, J lost 4 bases, and 15 bases lay in between. The germline gives CDR1 LGHNA, CDR2 YSLEER. This CDR3 spans 16 amino acids. This chain's CDR3 is CASSQEGTGQPYGYTF. CDR3 nucleotides: TGCGCCAGCAGCCAAGAAGGCACAGGACAGCCCTATGGCTACACCTTC.

This clonotype was seen only a few times. The chain uses TRBV14 and TRBJ2-3; unclear D gene. This CDR3 comprises 11 residues. V dropped 3 bases and J dropped 7 bases, with 5 bases sitting between them. The germline gives CDR1 SGHDN, CDR2 FVKESK. The CDR3, as DNA: TGTGCCAGCAGCCAGGGGAATACGCAGTATTTT. Translating gives CASSQGNTQYF.

V gene TRBV20-1 combines with J gene TRBJ1-5; no clear D. Germline CDR1 is DFQATT and CDR2 is SNEGSKA (reference sequence). The V end lost 5 bases, the J end lost 4 bases, and 15 bases lay between the germline ends. The CDR3 has 14 residues. The CDR3: CSASYTVLNQPQHF. The CDR3 region has the DNA TGCAGTGCTTCATACACAGTTTTAAATCAGCCCCAGCATTTT.

This clonotype has a count of ten or more. The chain has TRBV6-2 or TRBV6-3 and TRBJ2-7, with no clear D. CDR3 size: 15 residues. The V end was cut by 5 bases, the J end by 2 bases, with 16 bases between. The germline gives CDR1 MNHEY, CDR2 SVGEGT. The chain's CDR3 is CASSPILGGTYEQYF. CDR3 bases: TGTGCCAGCAGTCCGATTTTGGGTGGGACCTACGAGCAGTACTTC.

The V and J genes are TRBV7-2 and TRBJ2-3, with 10 bases lining up with TRBD2. The CDR3 is 15 residues long. V shed 6 bases and J 6 bases; nucleotides not matched to a gene: 9. The germline V gene has CDR1 SGHTA and CDR2 FQGNSA. The CDR3 nucleotides are TGTGCCAGCAGTAAACAGCGGGAGGGCCCGGATACGCAGTATTTT. This sequence encodes CASSKQREGPDTQYF.

This clonotype was detected ten times or more. CDR3 residues: CASSSPWETQYF. As DNA, the CDR3 is TGTGCCAGCAGCTCCCCGTGGGAGACCCAGTACTTC. The chain combines TRBV7-2 with TRBJ2-5, with D unresolved. The CDR3 has 12 amino acids. V was pared by 4 bases and J by 5 bases, with 8 bases between. Looked up from germline, CDR1 is SGHTA and CDR2 is FQGNSA.

This clonotype was seen more than once but under ten times. The CDR3 DNA follows: TGTGCCAGCAATGAGGGCCCGAGCTACGAGCAGTACTTC. This codes for CASNEGPSYEQYF. This sequence joins TRBV25-1 and TRBJ2-7, with a tentative D call TRBD2 (5 bases). V was cut by 7 bases and J by 3 bases, with 13 bases left in between. This CDR3 is built from 13 residues. The germline V gene encodes CDR1 MGHDK and CDR2 SYGVNS.

The chain links TRBV12-3 or TRBV12-4 to TRBJ2-5, with D uncertain. The CDR3 runs to 12 residues. V was clipped by 6 bases and J by 5 bases, with 10 bases between them. DNA of the CDR3: TGTGCCAGCAGGGGTACGTCGGAGACCCAGTACTTC. As protein: CASRGTSETQYF.

This clonotype was detected a few times. The chain links TRBV30 to TRBJ2-3; 13 bases align to TRBD2. V was pared by 8 bases and J by 3 bases, with 11 bases of the junction left unmatched. This CDR3 comprises 16 residues. Germline V gene data show CDR1 as GTSNPN and CDR2 as SVGIG (reference sequence). CDR3 sequence: CALTSGRAVGTDTQYF. The CDR3 coding sequence is TGTGCCCTCACTAGCGGGAGGGCCGTCGGGACAGATACGCAGTATTTT.

This clonotype was observed a few times. The gene calls are TRBV27 and TRBJ2-1, with 7 bases matching TRBD2. CDR3 length equals 13 residues. Germline assignment: CDR1 MNHEY and CDR2 SMNVEV (reference sequence). J was trimmed by 8 bases and V by 7 bases; bases with no gene match: 8. The CDR3, as DNA: TGTGCCAGCAAAGGGTGGGGAGGGGATGAGCAGTTCTTC. Its translation is CASKGWGGDEQFF.

This clonotype was seen only a few times. This sequence joins TRBV3-1 and TRBJ2-7; tentative D call: TRBD2 (5 bases). Trimming took off 8 bases at V and 6 bases at J, with 20 bases between the two ends. The CDR3 runs 14 residues. Germline V CDR1 and CDR2: LGHDT, YNNKEL (reference sequence). The CDR3 region has the DNA TGTGCCAGCCCAAGGAGGACGAGGAAGGGCGAGCAGTACTTC. It is translated as CASPRRTRKGEQYF.

This clonotype was detected only a few times. The chain couples TRBV5-6 to TRBJ2-7; D uncertain. Germline CDR1 reads SGHDT; CDR2 reads YYEEEE. Deletions cut 4 bases from V and 7 bases from J, with 9 bases between. The CDR3 covers 11 residues. The CDR3 loop is CASSTRREQYF. Here the CDR3 DNA reads TGTGCCAGCAGCACACGACGGGAGCAGTACTTC.

The chain uses TRBV7-2 and TRBJ2-7; 12 bases align to TRBD1. The V segment lost 5 bases and the J segment 7 bases; nucleotides outside the gene matches: 9. The germline V gene has CDR1 SGHTA and CDR2 FQGNSA. There are 15 residues in the CDR3. In nucleotides, the CDR3 is TGTGCCAGCAGCCCCCAATGGGACAGGGGGCTAGAGCAGTACTTC. Translating gives CASSPQWDRGLEQYF.

In its sample, this clonotype was seen many times. The V gene is TRBV5-1, the J gene TRBJ2-7; 8 bases map to TRBD1. The CDR3 has 16 residues. Germline-derived CDR1 and CDR2 are SGHRS and YFSETQ. J was trimmed by 5 bases and V by 2 bases; bases with no gene match: 12. The CDR3 spells CASSFLTGTGANEQYF. The CDR3 DNA reads as TGCGCCAGCAGCTTCCTCACCGGGACAGGAGCTAACGAGCAGTACTTC. The full variable domain, in which reference TRBV5-1 and TRBJ2-7 provide the parts outside the CDR3, is KAGVTQTPRYLIKTRGQQVTLSCSPISGHRSVSWYQQTPGQGLQFLFEYFSETQRNKGNFPGRFSGRQFSNSRSEMNVSTLELGDSALYLCASSFLTGTGANEQYFGPGTRLTVT.

As for this clonotype: One end of the junction varies from germline; a read error may be responsible. J is TRBJ2-2 and V is TRBV7-7; no reliable D call. There are 15 residues in the CDR3. The germline CDR1 and CDR2 sequences are SSHAT and FNYEAQ (reference sequence). CDR3 amino acids: CASSPQFASSSQLSF. CDR3 nucleotides: TGTGCTAGCAGCCCACAGTTTGCGTCGAGTAGCCAGCTGTCTTTT.

This clonotype has ten or more counts. The chain carries TRBV10-3 and TRBJ2-1; TRBD2 might be the D (5 bases). The germline CDR1 and CDR2 sequences are ENHRY and SYGVKD. With 8 bases removed from V and 9 bases from J, the gap between germline ends came to 17 bases. The CDR3 loop spans 13 amino acids. DNA for the CDR3: TGTGCCATCTCATTGGACTGGGCGGGTGAGCAGTTCTTC. Its protein product is CAISLDWAGEQFF.

A few counts support this clonotype. The rearrangement joins TRBV19 to TRBJ1-6; D remains unclear. The CDR3 covers 14 residues. The V end was cut by 5 bases, the J end by 9 bases, with 14 bases between. Germline loops: CDR1 LNHDA, CDR2 SQIVND (reference sequence). CDR3 sequence (DNA): TGTGCCAGTAGTGGTGGATTTAAAGGTTCACCCCTCCACTTT. Encoded protein: CASSGGFKGSPLHF.

For this clonotype: It may be a read error: a sequence one base away is much more abundant. The rearrangement links TRBV28 to TRBJ2-7; TRBD2 aligns across 8 bases. CDR1 is MDHEN, CDR2 SYDVKM, per germline. This CDR3 has 13 amino acids. Unmatched junction bases numbered 14, after V lost 10 bases and J lost 9 bases. CDR3 nucleotides: TGTGCCACTTACGGACTAGCTATTACGTTGCAGTACTTC. Its translation: CATYGLAITLQYF.

This chain uses TRBV18 with TRBJ2-3; no clear D. The CDR3 runs 16 residues. V gave up 1 base and J gave up 7 bases, with 18 bases separating them. CDR1 and CDR2 (germline): KGHSH, LQKENI. The CDR3 sequence is CASSPLREPSSNTQYF. CDR3 nucleotide sequence: TGTGCCAGCTCACCACTAAGAGAGCCTTCATCTAATACGCAGTATTTT.

In its sample, this clonotype was seen many times. Its ends do not fully match the called genes, so a read error is possible. The rearrangement links TRBV7-7 to TRBJ2-3, with D uncertain. The V gene's germline CDR1 is SSHAT and CDR2 FNYEAQ (reference sequence). The CDR3 totals 13 residues. The DNA of the CDR3 is TGTGCTAGCAGCGCTCTCGTTGGAGATACGCAGTATTTT. Translation: CASSALVGDTQYF. The full variable domain, with the rest looked up from reference TRBV7-7 and TRBJ2-3, is GAGVSQSPRYKVTKRGQDVTLRCDPISSHATLYWYQQALGQGPEFLTYFNYEAQPDKSGLPSDRFSAERPEGSISTLTIQRTEQRDSAMYRCASSALVGDTQYFGPGTRLTVL.

This clonotype has just a few counts. The CDR3 loop reads CASSQHLAGVRGGTYNEQFF. The CDR3 DNA reads as TGCGCCAGCAGCCAACACCTAGCGGGAGTACGAGGGGGTACCTACAATGAGCAGTTCTTC. This chain connects TRBV4-3 to TRBJ2-1; 10 nucleotides agree with TRBD2. The trim removed 2 bases at V and 2 bases at J, leaving 15 bases unmatched. CDR1 LGHNA and CDR2 YSLEER come from the germline V gene. This CDR3 contains 20 residues.

The chain recombines TRBV19 with TRBJ2-7, with TRBD2 as a possible D gene (5 bases). The CDR3 is 15 amino acids. V was clipped by 6 bases and J by 2 bases, with 17 bases between them. The germline gives CDR1 LNHDA, CDR2 SQIVND (reference sequence). CDR3 residues: CASSTSFGGTYEQYF. CDR3 DNA: TGTGCCAGTAGCACATCCTTCGGAGGAACCTACGAGCAGTACTTC.

In this sample, this clonotype turned up a few times. DNA for the CDR3: TGCGCCAGCAGCCCTGACCAACAACCCTACAATGAGCAGTTCTTC. This encodes CASSPDQQPYNEQFF. The V and J genes are TRBV5-1 and TRBJ2-1; D uncertain. CDR1 SGHRS and CDR2 YFSETQ come from the germline V gene. The CDR3 is made up of 15 amino acids. The V gene lost 4 bases and the J gene lost 2 bases, with 13 bases spanning the gap.

At least ten counts were recorded for this clonotype. The V gene is TRBV19, the J gene TRBJ2-6; TRBD1 matches at 7 bases. Trimming removed 6 bases from V and 2 bases from J; junction bases left unmatched: 1. From germline, CDR1 is LNHDA and CDR2 SQIVND (reference sequence). This CDR3 comprises 14 residues. CDR3 protein: CASRTGPGANVLTF. CDR3 in DNA: TGTGCCAGTAGGACAGGGCCTGGGGCCAACGTCCTGACTTTC.

V and J are TRBV7-2 and TRBJ2-7, with D possibly TRBD1 on 6 matching bases. Per germline, CDR1 SGHTA and CDR2 FQGNSA. The V end lost 4 bases, the J end lost 3 bases, and 19 bases lay between the germline ends. This CDR3 region has 16 residues. The CDR3 coding sequence is TGTGCCAGCAGCTCTGCTGGAAAGGACAGAGACTACGAGCAGTACTTC. Amino acids: CASSSAGKDRDYEQYF.